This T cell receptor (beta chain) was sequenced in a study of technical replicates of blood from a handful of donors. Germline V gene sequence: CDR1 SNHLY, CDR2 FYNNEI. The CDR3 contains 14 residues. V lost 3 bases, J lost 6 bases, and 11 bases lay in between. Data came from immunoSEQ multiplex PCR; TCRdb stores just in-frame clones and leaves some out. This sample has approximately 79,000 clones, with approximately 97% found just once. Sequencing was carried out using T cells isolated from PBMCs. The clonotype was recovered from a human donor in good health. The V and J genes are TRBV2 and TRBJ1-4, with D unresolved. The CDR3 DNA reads TGTGCCAGCAGTGACTGGAGGGAGGATGAAAAACTGTTTTTT. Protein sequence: CASSDWREDEKLFF.